This TCR beta chain came from a study of blood T cells in healthy people across ages. Points on this clonotype: Its target is unknown.

Combining a sample-barcoded 5' primer with a J-beta primer mix, a second PCR ran for about 6 to 12 cycles. Individual samples furnished no less than 2.5 million CDR3-containing paired-end reads apiece. TCRdb recomputed calls from the 5' RACE reads with MiXCR, one row per CDR3 protein. The repertoire holds hundreds of thousands of distinct CDR3 sequences, 20% to 25% seen once, with roughly 3.6% in the top ten. Deletions cut 3 bases from V and 3 bases from J, with 5 bases between. CDR3 length equals 13 residues. Germline lookup yields CDR1 ENHRY and CDR2 SYGVKD. Findings of the study overall: Lack of knowledge of donor CMV status possibly confounded expanded clonotype changes. Researchers judged that diversity estimates from one million T cells fell short of true values.

The chain recombines TRBV10-3 with TRBJ2-2, with no clear D. Sequences were obtained from blood. This TCR derives from a man between 70 and 80 years old in good health. CDR3 amino acids: CAISDGYTGELFF. The CDR3 DNA follows: TGTGCCATCAGTGACGGATACACCGGGGAGCTGTTTTTT.